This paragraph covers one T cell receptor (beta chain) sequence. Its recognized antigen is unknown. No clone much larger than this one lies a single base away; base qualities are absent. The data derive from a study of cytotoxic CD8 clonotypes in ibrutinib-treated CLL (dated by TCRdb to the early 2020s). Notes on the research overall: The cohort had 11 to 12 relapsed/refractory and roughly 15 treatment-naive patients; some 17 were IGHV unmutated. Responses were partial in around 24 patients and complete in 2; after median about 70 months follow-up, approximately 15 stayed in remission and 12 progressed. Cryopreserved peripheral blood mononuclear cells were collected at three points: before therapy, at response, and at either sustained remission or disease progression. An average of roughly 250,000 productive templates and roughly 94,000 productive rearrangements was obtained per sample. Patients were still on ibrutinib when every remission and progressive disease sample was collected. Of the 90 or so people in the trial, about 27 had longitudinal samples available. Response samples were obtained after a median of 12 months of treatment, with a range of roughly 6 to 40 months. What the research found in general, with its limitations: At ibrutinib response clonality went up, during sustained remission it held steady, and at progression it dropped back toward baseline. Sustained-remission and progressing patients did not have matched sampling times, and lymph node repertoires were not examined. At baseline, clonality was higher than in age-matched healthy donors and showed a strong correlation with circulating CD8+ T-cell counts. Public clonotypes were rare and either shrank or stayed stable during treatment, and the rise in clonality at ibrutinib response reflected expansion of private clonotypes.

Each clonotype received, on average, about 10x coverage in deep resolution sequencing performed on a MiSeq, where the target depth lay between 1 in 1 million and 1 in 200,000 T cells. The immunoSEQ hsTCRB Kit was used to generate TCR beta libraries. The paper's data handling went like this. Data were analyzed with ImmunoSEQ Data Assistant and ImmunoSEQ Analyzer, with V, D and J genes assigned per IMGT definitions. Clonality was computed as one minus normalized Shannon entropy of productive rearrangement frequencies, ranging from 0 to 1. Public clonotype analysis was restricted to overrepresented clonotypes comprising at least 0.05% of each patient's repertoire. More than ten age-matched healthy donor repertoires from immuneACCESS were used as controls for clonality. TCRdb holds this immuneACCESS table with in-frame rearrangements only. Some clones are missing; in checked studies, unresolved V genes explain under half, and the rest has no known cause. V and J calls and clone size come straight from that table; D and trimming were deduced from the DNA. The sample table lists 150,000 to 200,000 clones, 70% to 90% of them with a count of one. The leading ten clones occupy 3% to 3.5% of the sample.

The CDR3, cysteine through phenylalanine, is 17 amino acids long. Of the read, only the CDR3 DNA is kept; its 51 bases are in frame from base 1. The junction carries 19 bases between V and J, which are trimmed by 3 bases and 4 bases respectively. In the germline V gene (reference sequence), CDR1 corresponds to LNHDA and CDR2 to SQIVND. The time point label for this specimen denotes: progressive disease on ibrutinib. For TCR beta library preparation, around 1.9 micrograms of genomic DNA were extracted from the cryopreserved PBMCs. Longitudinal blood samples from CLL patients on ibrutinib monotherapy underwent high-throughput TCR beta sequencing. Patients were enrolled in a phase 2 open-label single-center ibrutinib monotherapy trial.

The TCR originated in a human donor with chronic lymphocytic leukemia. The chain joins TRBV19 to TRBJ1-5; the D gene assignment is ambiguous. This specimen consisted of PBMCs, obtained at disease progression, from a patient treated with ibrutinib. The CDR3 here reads CASSIRQDLLGNQPQHF. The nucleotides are TGTGCCAGTAGTATTCGGCAGGACCTATTAGGGAATCAGCCCCAGCATTTT.